The 8 T cell receptor beta chains listed next were all sequenced from one sample in a study of regulatory T cells in long-lasting Graves disease. Time point here: persistent/refractory GD, antithyroid drugs over 5 years with positive TRAb. PBMCs provided the RNA from which the TCR library was made. To make TCR beta libraries, researchers used iRepertoire HTBI primers and Arm-PCR of CDR3 regions. MiXCR, run by TCRdb on the multiplex PCR reads, gives a single entry per CDR3 protein. Among roughly 470,000 distinct CDR3 sequences listed, under 25% were seen once. The starting material was peripheral blood mononuclear cells (PBMCs), obtained when the disease was refractory, from a patient treated with antithyroid drugs. These receptors all come from a female donor with Graves disease.

This clonotype was found many times. The chain employs TRBV12-3 or TRBV12-4 and TRBJ2-7; maybe TRBD1 (5 bases). This CDR3 region has 16 residues. V dropped 4 bases and J dropped 0 bases, with 16 bases sitting between them. The CDR3 reads CASSSDRTRISYEQYF. In DNA, the CDR3 is TGTGCCAGCAGTTCAGACCGGACAAGGATCTCCTACGAGCAGTACTTC.

This clonotype has a handful of counts. This rearrangement joins TRBV19 to TRBJ2-7, with TRBD1 matching 8 bases. After removal of 2 bases from V and 3 bases from J, the junction contained 6 bases not matched to a gene. The CDR3 totals 15 residues. CDR1 LNHDA and CDR2 SQIVND come from the germline V gene (reference sequence). CDR3 nucleotides: TGTGCCAGTAGTATATTTCTCGGACAGGGCTACGAGCAGTACTTC. Protein product: CASSIFLGQGYEQYF.

The chain employs TRBV7-2 and TRBJ2-2; a possible D gene is TRBD2 (5 bases). CDR3 length: 15 residues. Germline CDR1 SGHTA, CDR2 FQGNSA. Deletions cut 1 base from V and 6 bases from J, with 12 bases between. Written as DNA, the CDR3 is TGTGCCAGCAGCTTAGTCACTAGAGGCGCCGGGGAGCTGTTTTTT. Translation gives CASSLVTRGAGELFF.

This clonotype was counted at least ten times. V is TRBV12-3 or TRBV12-4 and J is TRBJ2-4, with 10 positions matching TRBD1. V dropped 5 bases and J dropped 2; count of bases not matched to a gene: 3. CDR3 length equals 15 residues. The CDR3 sequence is CASSRTGGTKNIQYF. The CDR3 nucleotides are TGTGCCAGCAGTAGGACAGGGGGGACCAAAAACATTCAGTACTTC.

The rearrangement links TRBV24-1 to TRBJ2-1, with D possibly TRBD2 on 6 matching bases. Germline V gene sequence: CDR1 KGHDR, CDR2 SFDVKD. The CDR3 spans 16 residues. Trimming removed 2 bases at V and 7 bases at J, with 17 bases between. In nucleotides, the CDR3 is TGTGCCACCAGTGATTCGCGTTTGGGGAGGAGTAATGAGCAGTTCTTC. Translating gives CATSDSRLGRSNEQFF.

This clonotype came up many times. V is TRBV29-1 and J is TRBJ1-2; D is perhaps TRBD1 (6 bases). The CDR3 spans 12 residues. Germline CDR1 reads SQVTM; CDR2 reads ANQGSEA. Trimming cost V 3 bases and J 4 bases, with 9 bases left between them. CDR3 DNA: TGCAGCGTTGACGGGACAAGCTATGGCTACACCTTC. Translated, it gives CSVDGTSYGYTF.

The CDR3 loop reads CAISVAGALNTGELFF. The DNA of the CDR3 is TGTGCCATCAGTGTTGCGGGGGCGCTTAACACCGGGGAGCTGTTTTTT. The chain uses TRBV10-3 and TRBJ2-2; TRBD2 is a possible D gene (7 bases). CDR3 length: 16 amino acids. V lost 4 bases and J lost 2, with 14 bases in between. The germline CDR1 and CDR2 sequences are ENHRY and SYGVKD.

A note on this clonotype: One end of the junction is discordant with germline, which a read error may explain. J is TRBJ1-4 and V is TRBV6-9; TRBD1 is a possible D gene (5 bases). This CDR3 contains 13 residues. Germline assignment: CDR1 MNHGY and CDR2 SVAAGI. The CDR3 region has the DNA TGTGCCAGCAGTTGGGGGATTAATGAAAAACTGTCTTTT. Amino acids: CASSWGINEKLSF.